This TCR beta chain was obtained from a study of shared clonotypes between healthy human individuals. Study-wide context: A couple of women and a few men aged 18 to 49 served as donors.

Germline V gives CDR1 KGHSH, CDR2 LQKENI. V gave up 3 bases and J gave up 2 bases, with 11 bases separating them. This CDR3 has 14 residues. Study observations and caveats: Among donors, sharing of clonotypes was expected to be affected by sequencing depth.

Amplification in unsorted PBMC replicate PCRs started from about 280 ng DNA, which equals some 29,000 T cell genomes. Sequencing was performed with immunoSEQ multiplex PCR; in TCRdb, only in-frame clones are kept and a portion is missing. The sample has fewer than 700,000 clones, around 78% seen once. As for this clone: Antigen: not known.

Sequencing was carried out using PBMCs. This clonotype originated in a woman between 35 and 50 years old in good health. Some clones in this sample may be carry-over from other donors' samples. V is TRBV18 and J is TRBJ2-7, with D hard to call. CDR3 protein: CASSPSSGAYEQYF. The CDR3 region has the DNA TGTGCCAGCTCACCGTCTTCCGGCGCCTACGAGCAGTACTTC.